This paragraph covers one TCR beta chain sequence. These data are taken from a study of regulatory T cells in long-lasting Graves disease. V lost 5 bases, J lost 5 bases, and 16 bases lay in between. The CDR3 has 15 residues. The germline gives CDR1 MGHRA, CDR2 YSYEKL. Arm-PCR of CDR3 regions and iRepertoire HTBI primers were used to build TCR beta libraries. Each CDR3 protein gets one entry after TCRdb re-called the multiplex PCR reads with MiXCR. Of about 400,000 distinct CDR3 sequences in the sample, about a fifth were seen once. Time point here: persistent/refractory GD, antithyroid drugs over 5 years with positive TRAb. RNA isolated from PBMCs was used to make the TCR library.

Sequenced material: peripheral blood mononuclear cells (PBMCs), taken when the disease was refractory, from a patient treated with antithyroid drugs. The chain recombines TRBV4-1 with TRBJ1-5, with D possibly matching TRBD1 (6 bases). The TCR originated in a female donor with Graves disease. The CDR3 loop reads CASSVQQGDYQPQHF. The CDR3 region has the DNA TGCGCCAGCAGCGTCCAACAGGGTGATTATCAGCCCCAGCATTTT.